These 5 T cell receptor beta chains were sequenced from one sample in a study of blood T cell repertoires in COVID-19. Some clones are missing from TCRdb's copy, which holds only in-frame ones; the method was immunoSEQ multiplex PCR. This sample has 200,000 to 300,000 clones, with roughly 80% found just once. Sequenced: peripheral blood. The origin of the receptors is a man aged 60-69 years with acute or convalescent COVID-19.

The chain recombines TRBV9 with TRBJ2-7; 12 bases are a match to TRBD1. The CDR3 length is 14 residues. Germline CDR1 reads SGDLS; CDR2 reads YYNGEE. V was pared by 4 bases and J by 5 bases, with 4 bases of the junction left unmatched. The CDR3 DNA reads as TGTGCCAGCAGCCCCGGGACAGGGGGCCACGAGCAGTACTTC. Its translation is CASSPGTGGHEQYF.

The rearrangement joins TRBV7-2 to TRBJ2-5, with D uncertain. The V gene's germline CDR1 is SGHTA and CDR2 FQGNSA. The V and J ends lost 5 bases and 5 bases respectively, with 9 bases between them. The CDR3 runs 12 residues. DNA for the CDR3: TGTGCCAGCAGCATTAATCGGGAGACCCAGTACTTC. It specifies CASSINRETQYF.

The genes are TRBV9 and TRBJ1-1; D is possibly TRBD1 (6 bases). Germline lookup yields CDR1 SGDLS and CDR2 YYNGEE. V lost 3 bases, J lost 4 bases, and 19 bases lay in between. This CDR3 is built from 16 residues. Here the CDR3 reads CASSAGALRVVTEAFF. The CDR3 nucleotides read TGTGCCAGCAGCGCAGGGGCCCTCAGGGTGGTCACTGAAGCTTTCTTT.

V is TRBV16 and J is TRBJ2-5; 9 nucleotides agree with TRBD2. CDR1 is KGHSY and CDR2 is FQNENV in the germline V gene. Trimming cost V 1 base and J 4 bases; bases outside gene matches: 7. This CDR3 comprises 16 residues. The CDR3: CASSQFSRGGRETQYF. In DNA, the CDR3 is TGTGCCAGCAGCCAATTCTCGCGGGGGGGCAGAGAGACCCAGTACTTC.

The chain employs TRBV30 and TRBJ2-7; perhaps TRBD1 as D (6 bases). Germline assignment: CDR1 GTSNPN and CDR2 SVGIG (reference sequence). The CDR3 has 16 residues. The ends were cut back, 2 bases at V and 7 bases at J, with 24 bases in the middle. The CDR3 spells CAWSIRRDTPGYEQYF. The CDR3 DNA reads TGTGCCTGGAGTATTCGCCGGGACACCCCGGGGTATGAGCAGTACTTC.